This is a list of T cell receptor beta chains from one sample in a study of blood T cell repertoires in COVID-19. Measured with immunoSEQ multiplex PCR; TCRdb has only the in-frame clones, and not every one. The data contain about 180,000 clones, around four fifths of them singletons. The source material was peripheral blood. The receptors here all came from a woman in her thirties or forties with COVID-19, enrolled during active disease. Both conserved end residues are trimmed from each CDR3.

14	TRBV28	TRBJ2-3	ASSSPSGRGGDTQY
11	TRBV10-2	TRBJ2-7	ASLTGGSYEQY
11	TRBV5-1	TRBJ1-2	ASSRLRDYGYT
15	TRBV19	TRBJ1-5	ASSRNRVPTGNQPQH
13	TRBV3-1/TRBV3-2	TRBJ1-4	ASSPPSPGREKLF
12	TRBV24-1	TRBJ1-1	ATRNQRGAFEAF
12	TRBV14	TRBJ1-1	ASSRETGSTEAF
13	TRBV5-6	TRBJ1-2	ASSLPGGYDYGYT
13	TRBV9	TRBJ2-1	ASSPVAGGINEQF
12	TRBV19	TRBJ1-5	ASETGTGVQPQH
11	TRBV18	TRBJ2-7	ASSPAGLDEQY
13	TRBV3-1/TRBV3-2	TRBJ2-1	ASSQGLAVYNEQF
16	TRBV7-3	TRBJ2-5	ASSLLGSRGREGETQY
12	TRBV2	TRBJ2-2	ASASQGQAGELF
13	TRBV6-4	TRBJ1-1	ASRIQGWSDTEAF
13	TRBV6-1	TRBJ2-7	ASSEAETSSYEQY
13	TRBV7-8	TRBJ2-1	ASSVRTSTNNEQF
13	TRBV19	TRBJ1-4	ASSKGGGTNEKLF
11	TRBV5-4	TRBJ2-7	ASSLHGIDEQY
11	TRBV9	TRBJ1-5	ASSVGWRQPQH
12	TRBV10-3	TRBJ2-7	AISAQVGRDEQY
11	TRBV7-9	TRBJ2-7	ASSLDRGYEQY
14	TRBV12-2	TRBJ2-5	ASRLVGGGLKETQY
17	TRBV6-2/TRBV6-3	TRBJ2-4	ASSYDRTSGITAKNIQY
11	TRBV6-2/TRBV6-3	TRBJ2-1	ASSYGTVNEQF
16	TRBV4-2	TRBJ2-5	ASSQEVGAGALQETQY
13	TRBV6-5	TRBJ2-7	ASSYSAGSHYEQY
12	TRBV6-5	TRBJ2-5	ASTLAGAQETQY
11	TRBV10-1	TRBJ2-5	ASSEEAWETQY
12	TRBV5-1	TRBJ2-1	ASSQDSPYNEQF
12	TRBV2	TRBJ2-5	ASSERKFQETQY
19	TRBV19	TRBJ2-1	ASSIRGRSHDRGHTYNEQF
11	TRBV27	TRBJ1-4	ASSSGPLEKLF
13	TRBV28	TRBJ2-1	ASSFEGESYNEQF
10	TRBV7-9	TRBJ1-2	ASSLGTGGMT
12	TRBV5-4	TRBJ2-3	ASSLETSADTQY
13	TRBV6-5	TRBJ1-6	ASSPGGADNSPLH
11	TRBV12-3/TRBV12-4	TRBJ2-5	ASRPGLEETQY
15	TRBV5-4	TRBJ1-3	ASSLDAGSKRSNTIY
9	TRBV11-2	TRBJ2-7	ASSPRYEQY
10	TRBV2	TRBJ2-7	ASSAQFHEQY
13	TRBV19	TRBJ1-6	ATKKTGAFNSPLH
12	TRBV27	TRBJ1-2	ASSLGQGLNGYT
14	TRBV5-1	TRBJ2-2	ASSGTSGTGTGELF
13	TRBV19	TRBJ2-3	ASSLLAGLTDTQY